These 24 T cell receptor beta chains came from one sample sequenced in a study of radiation and T cells in renal cell carcinoma. Produced via immunoSEQ multiplex PCR; TCRdb's table is partial and in-frame only. The table lists 150,000 to 180,000 clones, roughly 86% of them singletons, with approximately 12% in the top ten. Time point reported: blood 2 weeks post-SBRT. Treatment defined: 15 Gy SBRT to primary tumor, nephrectomy 4 weeks later. Sequenced here: blood, sampled from a patient whose treatment included radiotherapy and nephrectomy. These receptors originate from a woman between 45 and 65 years old with renal cell carcinoma.

This chain connects TRBV30 to TRBJ1-2, with no clear D. Germline CDR1 is GTSNPN and CDR2 is SVGIG (reference sequence). Trimming took off 4 bases at V and 3 bases at J, with 9 bases between the two ends. The CDR3 sequence is 12 residues long. As DNA, the CDR3 is TGTGCCTGGAAGGGCGTAGACTATGGCTACACCTTC. Translation: CAWKGVDYGYTF.

This clone appeared a single time. The chain has TRBV10-3 and TRBJ2-7; either TRBD1 or TRBD2 may supply D (5 bases each). This CDR3 is built from 15 residues. V dropped 10 bases and J dropped 0 bases, with 19 bases sitting between them. Germline CDR1 is ENHRY and CDR2 is SYGVKD. The chain's CDR3 is CATRRVGENSYEQYF. For the CDR3, the DNA is TGTGCCACCCGTCGTGTGGGGGAGAACTCCTACGAGCAGTACTTC.

This sequence joins TRBV19 and TRBJ2-6; D gene uncertain. Per germline, CDR1 LNHDA and CDR2 SQIVND (reference sequence). The CDR3 sequence is 14 residues long. The germline V and J ends were trimmed by 4 bases and 0 bases, with 4 bases remaining between them. The CDR3 bases are TGTGCCAGTAGTACGGTCTCTGGGGCCAACGTCCTGACTTTC. Translating it yields CASSTVSGANVLTF.

This clone showed up just once. This chain links TRBV28 with TRBJ1-3; D is ambiguous. The V end lost 7 bases, the J end lost 4 bases, and 14 bases lay between the germline ends. This CDR3 has 14 residues. Germline-derived CDR1 and CDR2 are MDHEN and SYDVKM. CDR3 DNA: TGTGCCAGCATTGACGAAGTGAACGGAAACACCATATATTTT. Its translation is CASIDEVNGNTIYF.

The V and J genes are TRBV6-5 and TRBJ2-1; unclear D gene. CDR3 length equals 14 residues. The germline V gene has CDR1 MNHEY and CDR2 SVGAGI. The V gene lost 4 bases and the J gene lost 5 bases, with 12 bases spanning the gap. As DNA, the CDR3 is TGTGCCAGCAGTTCAGGAACTACCGACAATGAGCAGTTCTTC. This codes for CASSSGTTDNEQFF.

The genes are TRBV6-1 and TRBJ1-2; D uncertain. Germline V gives CDR1 MNHNS, CDR2 SASEGT. The CDR3 loop spans 15 amino acids. V was clipped by 1 base and J by 0 bases, with 9 bases between them. The CDR3: CASSEGAVANYGYTF. In DNA form, the CDR3 reads TGTGCCAGCAGTGAAGGGGCAGTAGCTAACTATGGCTACACCTTC.

The chain carries TRBV7-9 and TRBJ1-2; 7 nucleotides align to TRBD1. V lost 3 bases, J lost 8 bases, and 12 bases stayed unmatched. Germline V gene data show CDR1 as SEHNR and CDR2 as FQNEAQ (reference sequence). There are 15 residues in the CDR3. The CDR3 DNA is TGTGCCAGCAGCTTCGGTCTAGGGGGCGCTCAAGGCTACACCTTC. This sequence encodes CASSFGLGGAQGYTF.

The chain recombines TRBV11-1 with TRBJ1-1; D is unresolved. CDR1 is SGHAT, CDR2 FQDESV, per germline (reference sequence). V lost 5 bases to trimming and J lost 0 bases, with 16 bases between them. The CDR3 has 16 residues. The CDR3 is CASSTREGPLNTEAFF. The CDR3 nucleotides are TGTGCCAGCAGCACTCGGGAAGGTCCATTGAACACTGAAGCTTTCTTT.

The V gene is TRBV6-7, the J gene TRBJ1-2; D is ambiguous. TRBV6-7 is sorted into the ORF group, with uncertain function. Trimming took 0 bases from V and 6 from J, leaving 8 bases between them. The CDR3 consists of 13 residues. Here the CDR3 reads CASSYSGLNGYTF. As DNA, the CDR3 is TGTGCCAGCAGTTACTCAGGGTTGAATGGCTACACCTTC.

Turning to this clone: At one boundary the junction diverges from the germline segment, which might be a read error. This chain connects TRBV7-7 to TRBJ2-7; 9 bases match TRBD2. Per germline, CDR1 SSHAT and CDR2 FNYEAQ (reference sequence). The CDR3 length is 14 residues. CDR3 in amino acids: CASSLSSGAYEQYF. The CDR3 DNA reads as TGTGCTAGCAGCTTATCTAGCGGGGCCTACGAGCAGTACTTC.

Here the CDR3 DNA reads TGTGCCAGCAGTCTCTCCGGGACTAGTTACGATGAGCAGTTCTTC. This translates into CASSLSGTSYDEQFF. The chain carries TRBV27 and TRBJ2-1; 8 bases are a match to TRBD2. CDR3 size: 15 residues. The germline V gene encodes CDR1 MNHEY and CDR2 SMNVEV (reference sequence). Germline trimming cut 5 bases from V and 8 bases from J; bases unmatched to any gene: 11.

This chain links TRBV6-6 with TRBJ2-5; D is unclear. The CDR3 has 13 residues. The V and J ends lost 5 bases and 5 bases respectively, with 12 bases between them. Germline V gene data show CDR1 as MNHNY and CDR2 as SVGAGI (reference sequence). The CDR3 sequence: CASSRSVGETQYF. CDR3 bases: TGTGCCAGCAGTCGGAGCGTAGGGGAGACCCAGTACTTC.

The CDR3 spells CASSYGQHSGNTIYF. CDR3 nucleotides: TGTGCCAGCAGTTACGGACAGCACTCTGGAAACACCATATATTTT. This chain connects TRBV7-9 to TRBJ1-3, with D perhaps TRBD1 (6 bases). V was clipped by 6 bases and J by 0 bases, with 12 bases between them. The CDR3 loop spans 15 amino acids. Germline-derived CDR1 and CDR2 are SEHNR and FQNEAQ (reference sequence).

Ten or more counts support this clone. The CDR3 DNA is TGTGCCAGCAGCAGGGACAGGGGGACTAGGGAGCAGTACTTC. Protein product: CASSRDRGTREQYF. The chain uses TRBV7-9 and TRBJ2-7; the match to TRBD1 covers 11 bases. Trimming took 5 bases from V and 7 from J; bases not matched to a gene: 7. CDR3 length equals 14 residues. Per germline, CDR1 SEHNR and CDR2 FQNEAQ (reference sequence).

This chain connects TRBV29-1 to TRBJ2-2; 9 bases match TRBD2. This CDR3 has 17 amino acids. The V and J ends lost 0 bases and 3 bases, in that order; junction bases with no gene match: 8. The germline CDR1 and CDR2 sequences are SQVTM and ANQGSEA. The CDR3 bases are TGCAGCGTTGAAGATCCAGCGGGGGGCGGTCACACCGGGGAGCTGTTTTTT. The encoded protein is CSVEDPAGGGHTGELFF.

This clone was counted a few times. The rearrangement joins TRBV9 to TRBJ2-3; TRBD2 matches at 11 bases. The CDR3 spans 18 residues. V was pared by 0 bases and J by 0 bases, with 6 bases of the junction left unmatched. Germline V gene data show CDR1 as SGDLS and CDR2 as YYNGEE. The CDR3 reads CASSVGLAGPSSTDTQYF. In DNA form, the CDR3 reads TGTGCCAGCAGCGTAGGACTAGCGGGGCCTTCTAGCACAGATACGCAGTATTTT.

V gene TRBV7-2 combines with J gene TRBJ2-2; no firm D call. V was pared by 0 bases and J by 4 bases, with 3 bases between. Germline CDR1 and CDR2: SGHTA and FQGNSA. The CDR3 is made up of 13 amino acids. The CDR3 DNA reads as TGTGCCAGCAGCTTAGCGCTCACCGGGGAGCTGTTTTTT. Its translation: CASSLALTGELFF. Full variable domain (remainder filled in from reference TRBV7-2 and TRBJ2-2): GAGVSQSPSNKVTEKGKDVELRCDPISGHTALYWYRQSLGQGLEFLIYFQGNSAPDKSGLPSDRFSAERTGGSVSTLTIQRTQQEDSAVYLCASSLALTGELFFGEGSRLTVL.

The CDR3 protein is CASSPGLSQPQHF. The DNA of the CDR3 is TGTGCCAGCTCTCCCGGATTGAGTCAGCCCCAGCATTTT. The chain recombines TRBV6-5 with TRBJ1-5; no clear D gene. The CDR3 runs 13 residues. Between the trimmed V and J ends, which lost 8 bases and 6 bases, there was a span of 14 bases. The V gene's germline CDR1 is MNHEY and CDR2 SVGAGI.

This clone was seen only a few times. The chain employs TRBV18 and TRBJ2-1; 9 positions agree with TRBD2. This CDR3 is 15 amino acids long. From germline, CDR1 is KGHSH and CDR2 LQKENI. V gave up 3 bases and J gave up 3 bases; unmatched junction bases: 3. The CDR3 DNA is TGTGCCAGCTCACCTAGGACTAGCGACTACAATGAGCAGTTCTTC. Protein sequence: CASSPRTSDYNEQFF.

Comment on this clone: The junction does not match germline at one end; this may be a read error. This chain connects TRBV5-8 to TRBJ2-1; 10 positions match TRBD1. Germline V CDR1 and CDR2: SGHTS, YDEGEE. The CDR3 is made up of 15 amino acids. The CDR3 sequence is CASSFTRRDRGVLVF. DNA of the CDR3: TGTGCCAGCAGCTTCACCCGCCGGGACAGGGGAGTGTTGGTCTTC. Complete variable domain (other parts from reference TRBV5-8 and TRBJ2-1): EAGVTQSPTHLIKTRGQQATLRCSPISGHTSVYWYQQALGLGLQFLLWYDEGEERNRGNFPPRFSGRQFPNYSSELNVNALELEDSALYLCASSFTRRDRGVLVFGPGTRLTVL.

The CDR3 nucleotides are TGTGCCTGGAGTGTCCAGGGAGGCAGAGACTATGGCTACACCTTC. Encoded protein: CAWSVQGGRDYGYTF. The chain combines TRBV30 with TRBJ1-2, with D perhaps matching TRBD1 (5 bases). Germline V gene lookup returns CDR1 GTSNPN and CDR2 SVGIG (reference sequence). CDR3 length equals 15 residues. The ends were cut back, 0 bases at V and 3 bases at J, with 14 bases in the middle.

The rearrangement uses TRBV27 and TRBJ1-2; D gene uncertain. The V end was cut by 5 bases, the J end by 4 bases, with 14 bases between. This CDR3 contains 14 residues. CDR1 MNHEY and CDR2 SMNVEV come from the germline V gene (reference sequence). The CDR3 bases are TGTGCCAGCAGTGCAGCCGCCAGATCCTATGGCTACACCTTC. It yields the protein CASSAAARSYGYTF.

The V and J genes are TRBV30 and TRBJ2-1; 16 bases fit TRBD2. This CDR3 contains 16 residues. With V trimmed by 1 base and J by 4 bases, 1 base remained unmatched. Germline V gives CDR1 GTSNPN, CDR2 SVGIG (reference sequence). CDR3 coding DNA: TGTGCCTGGAGTGAGGGACTAGCGGGGGGGTACAATGAGCAGTTCTTC. Protein sequence: CAWSEGLAGGYNEQFF.

The chain recombines TRBV5-1 with TRBJ2-1; the D call may be TRBD1 or TRBD2 (6 bases each). The V end was cut by 0 bases, the J end by 9 bases, with 10 bases between. CDR3 length: 13 amino acids. The germline CDR1 and CDR2 sequences are SGHRS and YFSETQ. CDR3 residues: CASSLVEGGEQFF. CDR3 coding DNA: TGCGCCAGCAGCTTGGTTGAGGGGGGTGAGCAGTTCTTC.